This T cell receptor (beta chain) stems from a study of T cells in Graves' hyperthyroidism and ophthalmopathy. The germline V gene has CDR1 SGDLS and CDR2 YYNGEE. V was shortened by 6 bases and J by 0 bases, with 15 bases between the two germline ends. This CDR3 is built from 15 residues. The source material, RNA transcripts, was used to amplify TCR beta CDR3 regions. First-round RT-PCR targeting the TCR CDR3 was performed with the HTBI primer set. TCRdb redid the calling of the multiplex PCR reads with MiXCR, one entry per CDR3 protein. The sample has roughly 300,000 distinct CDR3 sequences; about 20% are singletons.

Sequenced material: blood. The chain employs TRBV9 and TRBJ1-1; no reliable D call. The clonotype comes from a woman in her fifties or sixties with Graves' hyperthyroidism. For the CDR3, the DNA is TGTGCCAGCACAACGGACGGATACATGAACACTGAAGCTTTCTTT. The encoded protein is CASTTDGYMNTEAFF.